This T cell receptor (beta chain) emerged from a study of identical twins. Study observations and caveats: Models predicted less out-of-frame TCR alpha sharing in monozygotic twins than was found.

Germline-derived CDR1 and CDR2 are DFQATT and SNEGSKA (reference sequence). The CDR3 length is 15 residues. V dropped 3 bases and J dropped 1 base, with 10 bases sitting between them. This clonotype appeared a few times. The antigen remains undetermined. TCRdb analysed the 5' RACE reads with MiXCR anew, one entry per CDR3 protein. This table has around 530,000 distinct CDR3 sequences, around 15% appearing once. This sample also appeared in a second study, on yellow fever vaccine responses in identical twins. This second study says: A vaccine T cell response that seemed partly convergent and partly personalized was reported in twins.

What was sequenced was CD4+ T cells sorted from blood. The receptor was derived from a woman aged 18-30 years in good health. The rearrangement links TRBV20-1 to TRBJ1-6, with D possibly being TRBD1 (5 bases). In nucleotides, the CDR3 is TGCAGTGCTAGGCCCCAGGGTTCCTATAATTCACCCCTCCACTTT. The encoded protein is CSARPQGSYNSPLHF.